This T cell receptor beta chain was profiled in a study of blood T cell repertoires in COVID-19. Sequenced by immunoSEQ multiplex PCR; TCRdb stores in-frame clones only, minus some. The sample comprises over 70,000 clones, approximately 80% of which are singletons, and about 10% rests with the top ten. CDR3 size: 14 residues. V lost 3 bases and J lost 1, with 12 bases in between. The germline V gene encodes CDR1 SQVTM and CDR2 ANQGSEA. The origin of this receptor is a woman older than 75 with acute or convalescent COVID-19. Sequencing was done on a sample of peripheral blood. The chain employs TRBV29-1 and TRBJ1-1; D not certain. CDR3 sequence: CSVESVRRNTEAFF. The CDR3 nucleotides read TGCAGCGTTGAGAGTGTGAGGCGGAACACTGAAGCTTTCTTT.